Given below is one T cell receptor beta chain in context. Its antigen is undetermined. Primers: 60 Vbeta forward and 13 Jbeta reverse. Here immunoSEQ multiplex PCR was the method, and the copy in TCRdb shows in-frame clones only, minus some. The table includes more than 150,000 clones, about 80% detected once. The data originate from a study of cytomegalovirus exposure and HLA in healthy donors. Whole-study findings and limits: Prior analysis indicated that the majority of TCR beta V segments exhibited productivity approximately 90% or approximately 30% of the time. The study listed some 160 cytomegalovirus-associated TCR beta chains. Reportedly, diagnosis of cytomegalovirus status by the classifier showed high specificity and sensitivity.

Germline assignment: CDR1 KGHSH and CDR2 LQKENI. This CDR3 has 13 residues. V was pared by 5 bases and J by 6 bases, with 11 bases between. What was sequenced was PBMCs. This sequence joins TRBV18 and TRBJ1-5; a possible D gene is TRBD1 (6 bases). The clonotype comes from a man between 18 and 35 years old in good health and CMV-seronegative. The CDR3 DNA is TGTGCCAGCTCAGTGGGGGCGGGTCAGCCCCAGCATTTT. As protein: CASSVGAGQPQHF.